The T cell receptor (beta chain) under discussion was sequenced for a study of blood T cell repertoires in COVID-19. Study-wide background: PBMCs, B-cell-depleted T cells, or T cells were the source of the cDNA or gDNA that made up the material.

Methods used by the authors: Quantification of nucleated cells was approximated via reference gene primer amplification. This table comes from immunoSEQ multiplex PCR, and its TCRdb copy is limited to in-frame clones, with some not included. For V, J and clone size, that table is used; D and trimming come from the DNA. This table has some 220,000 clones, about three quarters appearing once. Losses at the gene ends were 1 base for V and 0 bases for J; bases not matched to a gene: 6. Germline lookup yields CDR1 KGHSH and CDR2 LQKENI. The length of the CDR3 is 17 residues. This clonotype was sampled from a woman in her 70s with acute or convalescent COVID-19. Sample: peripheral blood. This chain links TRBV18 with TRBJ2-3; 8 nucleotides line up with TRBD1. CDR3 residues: CASSPRDRSTSTDTQYF. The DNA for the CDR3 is TGTGCCAGCTCACCACGGGACAGGTCCACTAGCACAGATACGCAGTATTTT.